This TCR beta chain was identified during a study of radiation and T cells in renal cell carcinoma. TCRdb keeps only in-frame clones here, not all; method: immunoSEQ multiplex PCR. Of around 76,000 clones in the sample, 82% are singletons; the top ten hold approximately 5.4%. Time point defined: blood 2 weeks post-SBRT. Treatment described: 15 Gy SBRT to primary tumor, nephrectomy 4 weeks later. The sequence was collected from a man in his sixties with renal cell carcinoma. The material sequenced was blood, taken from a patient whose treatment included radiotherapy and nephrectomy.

CDR3 region: CASSSGTINQPQHF. In DNA, the CDR3 is TGTGCCAGTTCCTCCGGGACAATAAATCAGCCCCAGCATTTT. V and J are TRBV19 and TRBJ1-5, with a possible D match to TRBD1 (6 bases). Deletions cut 8 bases from V and 4 bases from J, with 15 bases between. In germline, CDR1 is LNHDA, CDR2 SQIVND (reference sequence). The CDR3 length is 14 residues.